This T cell receptor beta chain was identified during a study of vaccination and CD4 T cells after COVID-19. Whole-study context: Treatment of control cultures consisted of a CEFX pool, an HIV-1 Nef pool, or no peptide.

Comments on this clonotype: What it recognizes is unknown.

The treatment is: approximately nine-day PBMC culture with coronavirus spike peptide pools or control peptides (ViraFEST assay). This CDR3 is 14 amino acids long. Germline V CDR1 and CDR2: SGHAT, FQNNGV. Trimming pared 5 bases from V and 8 bases from J, leaving 18 bases between. The Oncomine TCR Beta short-read assay was applied to DNA of cultured CD4+ T cells. One entry per CDR3 protein, called by TCRdb with MiXCR from the PCR reads. The table lists about 22,000 distinct CDR3 sequences, approximately 32% of them singletons. Material: cultured CD4+ T cells from blood. The source is a human donor with COVID-19. The chain combines TRBV11-2 with TRBJ1-2; possible D gene TRBD1, 5 bases. CDR3 protein: CASSPRNRGAGYTF. The CDR3 region has the DNA TGTGCCAGCAGCCCGAGGAATCGTGGGGCGGGCTACACCTTC.